Shown below are 17 T cell receptor beta chains from a single sample sequenced in a study of blood T cell repertoires in COVID-19 (dated by TCRdb to the early 2020s). Library preparation was by the immunoSEQ multiplex PCR assay. Sourced from immuneACCESS, this table was stored by TCRdb with only in-frame sequences that have V and J called. A share of the clones is absent; for the studies checked, an unresolved V gene accounts for under half, and the remainder has no known explanation. The sample table holds approximately 230,000 clones, of which nearly 90% were seen once. 3% of the sample is taken by the ten largest. The sequencing sample was made of peripheral blood. The receptor set was obtained from a man younger than 30 with active or convalescent COVID-19.

This chain links TRBV5-4 with TRBJ2-3; D remains unclear. Germline V CDR1 and CDR2: SGHNT, YYREEE (reference sequence). V dropped 0 bases and J dropped 3 bases, with 8 bases sitting between them. This CDR3 region has 14 residues. The CDR3: CASSLDVLTDTQYF. DNA for the CDR3: TGTGCCAGCAGCTTGGATGTATTGACAGATACGCAGTATTTT.

Only one count was recorded for this clone. V usage is TRBV9 and J usage is TRBJ1-2, with TRBD1 matching 11 bases. Germline V lookup: CDR1 SGDLS, CDR2 YYNGEE. CDR3 size: 16 residues. The V gene end was trimmed by 3 bases and the J gene end by 5 bases; junction bases not matched to a gene: 9. This CDR3 reads CASSGAGQGGTYGYTF. DNA of the CDR3: TGTGCCAGCAGCGGAGCGGGACAGGGGGGGACTTATGGCTACACCTTC.

This clone was recorded once. The J gene is TRBJ1-1, the V gene TRBV7-9; D not certain. V was shortened by 8 bases and J by 7 bases, with 11 bases between the two germline ends. CDR1 and CDR2 (germline): SEHNR, FQNEAQ (reference sequence). The CDR3 loop spans 11 amino acids. The CDR3 reads CASRVLYEAFF. CDR3 DNA: TGTGCCAGCCGCGTATTGTATGAAGCTTTCTTT.

V gene TRBV7-3 combines with J gene TRBJ1-6; D gene unclear. The V gene's germline CDR1 is SGHTA and CDR2 FQGTGA. Trimming took off 2 bases at V and 7 bases at J, with 6 bases between the two ends. This CDR3 region has 13 residues. CDR3 bases: TGTGCCAGCAGCTTACGGGAGAATTCACCCCTCCACTTT. Protein product: CASSLRENSPLHF.

The genes are TRBV4-1 and TRBJ2-1, with D perhaps matching TRBD2 (7 bases). The germline CDR1 and CDR2 sequences are MGHRA and YSYEKL. Trimming shortened V by 0 bases and J by 2 bases, and 11 bases separated the two germline ends. The CDR3 covers 16 residues. In nucleotides, the CDR3 is TGCGCCAGCAGCCAAGAAGGGGGGGGGCCCTACAATGAGCAGTTCTTC. Its protein is CASSQEGGGPYNEQFF.

The chain employs TRBV5-1 and TRBJ1-6, with 7 bases identical to TRBD1. Germline CDR1 SGHRS, CDR2 YFSETQ. The V segment lost 0 bases and the J segment 7 bases; nucleotides outside the gene matches: 7. The CDR3 consists of 16 residues. The CDR3: CASSLDRGNSNSPLHF. CDR3 DNA sequence: TGCGCCAGCAGCTTGGACAGGGGTAATTCCAATTCACCCCTCCACTTT.

The chain uses TRBV2 and TRBJ1-1; 9 positions match TRBD1. Germline CDR1 and CDR2: SNHLY and FYNNEI. J was trimmed by 1 base and V by 6 bases; bases with no gene match: 3. This CDR3 region has 14 residues. For the CDR3, the DNA is TGTGCCAGCAGGGAGACAGGGGGGAACACTGAAGCTTTCTTT. Translated: CASRETGGNTEAFF.

This chain joins TRBV6-6 and TRBJ1-5; perhaps TRBD1 as D (6 bases). Trimming pared 5 bases from V and 1 base from J, leaving 15 bases between. The CDR3 covers 16 residues. Germline loops: CDR1 MNHNY, CDR2 SVGAGI (reference sequence). The CDR3 sequence: CASSTPRGESNQPQHF. The CDR3 DNA reads TGTGCCAGCAGTACCCCCAGGGGCGAAAGCAATCAGCCCCAGCATTTT.

The chain has TRBV2 and TRBJ2-4, with D possibly TRBD2 on 6 matching bases. With 5 bases removed from V and 9 bases from J, the gap between germline ends came to 14 bases. The length of the CDR3 is 13 residues. The germline V gene encodes CDR1 SNHLY and CDR2 FYNNEI. The CDR3 loop reads CASSKTTEGIQYF. The CDR3 coding sequence is TGTGCCAGCAGTAAGACAACGGAGGGCATTCAGTACTTC.

The J gene is TRBJ2-7, the V gene TRBV7-8; D remains unclear. CDR1 SGHVS and CDR2 FQNEAQ come from the germline V gene. V was clipped by 3 bases and J by 3 bases, with 12 bases between them. This CDR3 spans 14 amino acids. CDR3: CASSLTQILYEQYF. The CDR3 DNA reads TGTGCCAGCAGCTTGACACAGATACTCTACGAGCAGTACTTC.

V and J are TRBV6-1 and TRBJ1-6; D is ambiguous. The CDR3 contains 16 residues. Germline loops: CDR1 MNHNS, CDR2 SASEGT. The V gene lost 3 bases and the J gene lost 2 bases, with 11 bases spanning the gap. Written as DNA, the CDR3 is TGTGCCAGCAGTGACGAGGGTATCACCTATAATTCACCCCTCCACTTT. Translation gives CASSDEGITYNSPLHF.

The CDR3 sequence is CASSLARGRDTQYF. Here the CDR3 DNA reads TGTGCCAGCAGCTTAGCCAGGGGGCGGGATACGCAGTATTTT. The chain has TRBV7-2 and TRBJ2-3; TRBD1 matches at 8 bases. In germline, CDR1 is SGHTA, CDR2 FQGNSA. V trimming: 0 bases; J trimming: 6 bases; junction bases outside the gene matches: 2. The CDR3 runs 14 residues.

The J gene is TRBJ1-1, the V gene TRBV24-1, with TRBD1 matching over 10 bases. There are 15 residues in the CDR3. Per germline, CDR1 KGHDR and CDR2 SFDVKD. The V segment lost 3 bases and the J segment 3 bases; nucleotides outside the gene matches: 3. CDR3 nucleotide sequence: TGTGCCACCAGTGATGACAGGGGGCCGTACACTGAAGCTTTCTTT. Translating gives CATSDDRGPYTEAFF.

This clone was detected only once. This chain links TRBV10-1 with TRBJ1-1, with D maybe TRBD1 (6 bases). CDR3 size: 13 residues. The germline CDR1 and CDR2 sequences are WNHNN and SYGVQD (reference sequence). V was pared by 2 bases and J by 2 bases, with 6 bases between. The CDR3 reads CASSEGGNTEAFF. The CDR3 DNA reads as TGCGCCAGCAGTGAGGGGGGCAACACTGAAGCTTTCTTT.

The gene calls are TRBV6-5 and TRBJ2-2; D uncertain. The CDR3 runs 13 residues. The germline V gene has CDR1 MNHEY and CDR2 SVGAGI. Trimming took 6 bases from V and 0 from J, leaving 5 bases between them. This CDR3 reads CASRLPNTGELFF. The CDR3 coding sequence is TGTGCCAGCAGACTCCCGAACACCGGGGAGCTGTTTTTT.

This chain joins TRBV29-1 and TRBJ1-4; D is possibly TRBD1 (5 bases). V was clipped by 4 bases and J by 8 bases, with 17 bases between them. The V gene's germline CDR1 is SQVTM and CDR2 ANQGSEA. The CDR3 contains 14 residues. The CDR3 DNA follows: TGCAGCGTTGTCCCGGGACGGGGGGAGGAAAAACTGTTTTTT. This translates into CSVVPGRGEEKLFF.

The J gene is TRBJ2-7, the V gene TRBV14; 9 nucleotides align to TRBD2. The CDR3 has 16 amino acids. Germline values: CDR1 SGHDN, CDR2 FVKESK. V shed 5 bases and J 3 bases; nucleotides not matched to a gene: 11. CDR3 DNA: TGTGCCAGCAGCGGGGTAGCGGGAGTGGGACGCTACGAGCAGTACTTC. Residues: CASSGVAGVGRYEQYF.